This entry lists 10 T cell receptor beta chains sequenced from one sample in a study of human T cells and chemical hapten exposure. TCRdb processed the RACE reads anew with MiXCR; each CDR3 protein has one entry. Of just over 80,000 distinct CDR3 sequences listed, around a tenth are singletons. Time point reported: patch test 1, 2 weeks after DPC sensitization. Noted treatment: therapeutic diphenylcyclopropenone sensitization with weekly scalp DPC. Sequences were derived from whole blood, sampled in connection with sensitization to the hapten diphenylcyclopropenone (DPC). These receptors came from a woman in her forties or fifties with alopecia areata. Some clones in this sample may be carry-over from other donors' samples.

This clonotype was seen repeatedly, ten times or more. This rearrangement joins TRBV7-2 to TRBJ2-6; D gene unclear. The V end lost 3 bases, the J end lost 1 base, and 4 bases lay between the germline ends. Per germline, CDR1 SGHTA and CDR2 FQGNSA. The CDR3 length is 14 residues. CDR3 DNA sequence: TGTGCCAGCAGCTTTTTTTCTGGGGCCAACGTCCTGACTTTC. It specifies CASSFFSGANVLTF.

There are many counts of this clonotype. The chain links TRBV7-8 to TRBJ1-5, with D hard to call. V was pared by 4 bases and J by 1 base, with 14 bases between. This CDR3 spans 16 amino acids. In germline, CDR1 is SGHVS, CDR2 FQNEAQ. CDR3 region: CASSYRSDGSNQPQHF. CDR3 DNA sequence: TGTGCCAGCAGCTACCGGTCGGACGGGAGCAATCAGCCCCAGCATTTT.

The sample holds a few counts of this clonotype. The chain has TRBV6-1 and TRBJ2-3, with D uncertain. The CDR3 spans 14 residues. Germline V gene data show CDR1 as MNHNS and CDR2 as SASEGT. With 7 bases removed from V and 4 bases from J, the gap between germline ends came to 15 bases. CDR3 nucleotides: TGTGCCAGCATTTTTACTCAGGTCGCAGATACGCAGTATTTT. Protein: CASIFTQVADTQYF.

The chain recombines TRBV5-1 with TRBJ2-3; TRBD2 agrees at 7 bases. The CDR3 is 13 residues long. The V and J ends lost 2 bases and 6 bases, in that order; junction bases with no gene match: 3. Germline V CDR1 and CDR2: SGHRS, YFSETQ. The CDR3 region is CASSFAGDDTQYF. CDR3 nucleotides: TGCGCCAGCAGCTTTGCGGGAGACGATACGCAGTATTTT. The full variable domain, in which reference TRBV5-1 and TRBJ2-3 provide the parts outside the CDR3, is KAGVTQTPRYLIKTRGQQVTLSCSPISGHRSVSWYQQTPGQGLQFLFEYFSETQRNKGNFPGRFSGRQFSNSRSEMNVSTLELGDSALYLCASSFAGDDTQYFGPGTRLTVL.

V usage is TRBV6-4 and J usage is TRBJ2-3; no definite D call. V was pared by 0 bases and J by 0 bases, with 7 bases between. CDR1 and CDR2 (germline): MRHNA, SNTAGT. The CDR3 contains 15 residues. CDR3 sequence reads: CASSDSKGSTDTQYF. Written as DNA, the CDR3 is TGTGCCAGCAGTGACTCGAAGGGAAGCACAGATACGCAGTATTTT.

The rearrangement joins TRBV5-6 to TRBJ2-1; TRBD1 aligns across 9 bases. This CDR3 has 14 residues. With 2 bases clipped from V and 8 bases from J, the junction kept 5 bases outside the gene matches. Germline assignment: CDR1 SGHDT and CDR2 YYEEEE. This chain's CDR3 is CASSFRDRVDEQFF. The CDR3 DNA follows: TGTGCCAGCAGCTTCCGGGACAGGGTCGATGAGCAGTTCTTC.

Only a few counts were recorded for this clonotype. The gene calls are TRBV6-2 or TRBV6-3 and TRBJ1-6, with unresolved D. Deletions cut 6 bases from V and 6 bases from J, with 9 bases between. Germline V lookup: CDR1 MNHEY, CDR2 SVGEGT. The CDR3 is 13 amino acids. CDR3 in DNA: TGTGCCAGCAGATATACGGGTAATTCACCCCTCCACTTT. Its protein product is CASRYTGNSPLHF.

The rearrangement uses TRBV4-1 and TRBJ1-1, with D unclear. The length of the CDR3 is 12 residues. The V end lost 1 base, the J end lost 2 bases, and 2 bases lay between the germline ends. Germline V gene lookup returns CDR1 MGHRA and CDR2 YSYEKL. The DNA for the CDR3 is TGCGCCAGCAGCCAAGGTAACACTGAAGCTTTCTTT. Translation gives CASSQGNTEAFF.

The chain combines TRBV6-2 or TRBV6-3 with TRBJ2-1; 8 nucleotides line up with TRBD1. The germline V gene encodes CDR1 MNHEY and CDR2 SVGEGT. Unmatched junction bases numbered 18, after V lost 4 bases and J lost 10 bases. The CDR3 runs 17 residues. Here the CDR3 DNA reads TGTGCCAGCAGTTTCACGATCAGGGGGCGCGGGAAGTACGAGCAGTTCTTC. Its protein is CASSFTIRGRGKYEQFF.

This clonotype was observed a few times. The chain combines TRBV6-1 with TRBJ2-3; the D gene is possibly TRBD2 (5 bases). The CDR3 is 15 residues long. Germline V gene data show CDR1 as MNHNS and CDR2 as SASEGT. V was clipped by 3 bases and J by 0 bases, with 10 bases between them. The CDR3 loop is CASSERARSTDTQYF. CDR3 sequence (DNA): TGTGCCAGCAGTGAGAGGGCTCGAAGCACAGATACGCAGTATTTT.